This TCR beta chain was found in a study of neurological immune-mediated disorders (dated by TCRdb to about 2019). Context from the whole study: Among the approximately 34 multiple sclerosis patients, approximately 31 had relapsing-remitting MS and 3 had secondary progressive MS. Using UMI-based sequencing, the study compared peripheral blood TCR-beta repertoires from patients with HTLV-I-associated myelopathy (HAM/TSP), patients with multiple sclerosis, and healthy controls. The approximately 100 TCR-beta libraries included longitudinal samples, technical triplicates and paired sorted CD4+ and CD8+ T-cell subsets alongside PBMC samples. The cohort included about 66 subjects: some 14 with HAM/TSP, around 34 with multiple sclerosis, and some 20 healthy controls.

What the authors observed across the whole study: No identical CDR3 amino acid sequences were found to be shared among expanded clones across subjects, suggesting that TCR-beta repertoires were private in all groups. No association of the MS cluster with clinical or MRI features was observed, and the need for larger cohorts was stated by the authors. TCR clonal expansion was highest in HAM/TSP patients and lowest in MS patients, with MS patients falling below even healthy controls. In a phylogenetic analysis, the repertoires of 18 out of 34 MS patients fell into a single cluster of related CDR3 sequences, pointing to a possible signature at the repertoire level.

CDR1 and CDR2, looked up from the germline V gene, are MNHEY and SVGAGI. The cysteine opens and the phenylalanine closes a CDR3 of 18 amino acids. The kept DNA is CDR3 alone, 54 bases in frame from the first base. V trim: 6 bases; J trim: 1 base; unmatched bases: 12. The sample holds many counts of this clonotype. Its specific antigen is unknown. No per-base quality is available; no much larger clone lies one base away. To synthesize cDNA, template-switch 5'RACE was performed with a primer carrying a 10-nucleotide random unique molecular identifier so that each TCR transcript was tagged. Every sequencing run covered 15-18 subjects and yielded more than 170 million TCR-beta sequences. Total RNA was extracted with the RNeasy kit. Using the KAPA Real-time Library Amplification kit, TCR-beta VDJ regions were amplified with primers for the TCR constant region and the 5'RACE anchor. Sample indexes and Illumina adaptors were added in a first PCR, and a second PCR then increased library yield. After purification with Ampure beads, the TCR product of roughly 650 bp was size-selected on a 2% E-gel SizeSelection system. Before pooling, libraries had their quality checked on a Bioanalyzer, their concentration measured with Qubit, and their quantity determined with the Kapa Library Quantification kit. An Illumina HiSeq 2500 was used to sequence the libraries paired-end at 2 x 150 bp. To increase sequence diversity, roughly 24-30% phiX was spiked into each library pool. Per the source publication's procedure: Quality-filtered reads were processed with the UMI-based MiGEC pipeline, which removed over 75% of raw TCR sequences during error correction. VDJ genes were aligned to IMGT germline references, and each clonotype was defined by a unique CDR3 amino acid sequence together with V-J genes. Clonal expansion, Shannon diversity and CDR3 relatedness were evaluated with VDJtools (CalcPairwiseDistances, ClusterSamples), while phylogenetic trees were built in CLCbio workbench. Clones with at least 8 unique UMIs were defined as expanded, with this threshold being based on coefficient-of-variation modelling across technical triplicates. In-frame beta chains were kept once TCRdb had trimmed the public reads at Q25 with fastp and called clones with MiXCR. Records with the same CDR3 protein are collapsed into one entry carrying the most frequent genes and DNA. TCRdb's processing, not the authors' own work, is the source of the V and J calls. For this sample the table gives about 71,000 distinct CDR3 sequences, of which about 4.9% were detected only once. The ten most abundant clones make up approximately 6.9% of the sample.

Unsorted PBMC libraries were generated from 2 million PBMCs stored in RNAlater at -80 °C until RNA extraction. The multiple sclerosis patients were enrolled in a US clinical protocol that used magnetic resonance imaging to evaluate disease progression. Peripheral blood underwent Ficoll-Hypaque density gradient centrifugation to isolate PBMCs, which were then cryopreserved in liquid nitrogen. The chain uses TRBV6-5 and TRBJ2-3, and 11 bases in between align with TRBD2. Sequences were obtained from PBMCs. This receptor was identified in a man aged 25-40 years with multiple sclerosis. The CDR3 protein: CASSRLAGGRRGTDTQYF. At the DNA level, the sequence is TGTGCCAGCAGCCGCCTAGCGGGGGGACGTCGTGGCACAGATACGCAGTATTTT.